The T cell receptor (beta chain) described here comes from a study of CD8 T cells in ankylosing spondylitis. General study points: Matched ankylosing spondylitis synovial fluid reportedly showed significant enrichment of disease-linked clones. Earlier studies detected some motif variants in reactive arthritis synovial fluid and blood.

CDR1 and CDR2 (germline): DFQATT, SNEGSKA (reference sequence). This CDR3 spans 12 amino acids. Trimming removed 4 bases at V and 6 bases at J, with 13 bases between. MiXCR, applied by TCRdb to the 5' RACE reads, yields one record per CDR3 protein. The repertoire consists of 130,000 or so distinct CDR3 sequences, with around 7% occurring once and the leading ten covering approximately 12%. There are many counts of this clonotype. What it binds is not known. This sequence originates from a male donor with ankylosing spondylitis or in good health (not recorded which). This chain links TRBV20-1 with TRBJ2-7, with D possibly TRBD2 on 6 matching bases. Material: blood, either unsorted or a sorted T cell fraction (not recorded which). CDR3 protein: CSAKDGGPEQYF. The CDR3 DNA sequence: TGCAGTGCTAAGGACGGGGGACCCGAGCAGTACTTC.